The entry below describes one T cell receptor beta chain. Authors' processing steps: From reference gene primer amplification, estimates of nucleated cell counts were derived. Assay used: immunoSEQ multiplex PCR; TCRdb lists only in-frame clones, some missing. V and J calls and clone size are given by that table; D and trimming were obtained from the DNA. The sample has about 120,000 clones; around 87% are singletons. The data are from a study of blood T cell repertoires in COVID-19. Background on the study: Whether acute or convalescent, the COVID-19 samples came from the United States, Italy and Spain. Nucleic acid was either cDNA or gDNA, and it came from T cells, B-cell-depleted T cells, or PBMCs.

The trim removed 4 bases at V and 4 bases at J, leaving 4 bases unmatched. CDR1 and CDR2 from the germline V gene are LNHDA and SQIVND (reference sequence). The CDR3 is 15 residues long. The receptor comes from a woman aged 70-85 years with acute or convalescent COVID-19. The V and J genes are TRBV19 and TRBJ1-4; 9 bases align to TRBD1. Sample: peripheral blood. The CDR3 DNA reads TGTGCCAGTAGTACCAACAGGGGGCTTAATGAAAAACTGTTTTTT. Amino acids: CASSTNRGLNEKLFF.